This T cell receptor (beta chain) was sequenced during a study of cytomegalovirus exposure and HLA in healthy donors. Points from the study as a whole: In vitro assays verified that three CMV-associated chains recognized CMV antigens specifically. Cytomegalovirus association was assigned to under 200 TCR beta chains. In a later analysis, first-cohort TCR clusters were found to tend to co-occur in the 100 to 150 validation repertoires.

The data were produced by immunoSEQ multiplex PCR, yet TCRdb's version contains in-frame clones alone and is incomplete. The data show about 220,000 clones, about 90% seen once. This clone has more than one count but fewer than ten. Antigen: not known. This CDR3 contains 15 residues. Germline V lookup: CDR1 MNHEY, CDR2 SVGAGI. After removal of 6 bases from V and 7 bases from J, the junction contained 6 bases not matched to a gene. This TCR was recovered from a woman younger than 30 in good health and CMV-seronegative. The chain combines TRBV6-5 with TRBJ2-1; 13 bases align to TRBD2. Sample: PBMCs. DNA of the CDR3: TGTGCCAGCAGCCTAACTAGCGGGAGGGGAAATGAGCAGTTCTTC. This translates into CASSLTSGRGNEQFF.